This section outlines one TCR beta chain sequence together with its context. Trimming took 2 bases from V and 5 from J, leaving 12 bases between them. The germline gives CDR1 MNHNY, CDR2 SVGAGI (reference sequence). The CDR3 is 14 residues long. This sample was taken from a study of lymphopenia after photon versus proton radiotherapy. Assay: immunoSEQ multiplex PCR; the TCRdb copy retains only in-frame clones and omits some. This sample has 30,000 to 35,000 clones, with about 91% found just once. This chain links TRBV6-6 with TRBJ2-5, with D possibly being TRBD2 (5 bases). The material sequenced was peripheral blood, taken from a patient treated with proton-based radiotherapy. This clonotype was sampled from a woman between 65 and 79 years old with pancreatic cancer. Some clones in this sample may be carry-over from other donors' samples. In nucleotides, the CDR3 is TGTGCCAGCAGTTACCACCCTGCGGGCGAGACCCAGTACTTC. It codes for CASSYHPAGETQYF.